One sample yielded the 14 T cell receptor beta chains listed below, sequenced in a study of CD8+CD57+ T cells in acquired aplastic anemia. Researchers used genomic DNA as the template to profile TCR beta VDJ and CDR3. Via MiXCR, TCRdb re-called the reads, giving one row per CDR3 protein. The repertoire includes approximately 470,000 distinct CDR3 sequences, under 40% of them detected once, and about 0.8% sits in the top ten. Those patients picked for sequencing had displayed CD8+CD57+ cell expansion on flow cytometry. Material: sorted CD4+, CD8+, or CD8+CD57+ T cells (not recorded which) from PBMCs. These receptors came from a human donor with aplastic anemia.

A few counts support this clonotype. The chain is built from TRBV5-1 and TRBJ2-3; 13 nucleotides line up with TRBD2. J was trimmed by 4 bases and V by 4 bases; bases with no gene match: 3. CDR3 size: 15 residues. Germline CDR1 and CDR2: SGHRS and YFSETQ. The CDR3 protein is CASSTSGRAPDTQYF. The CDR3 coding sequence is TGCGCCAGCAGCACTAGCGGGAGGGCCCCAGATACGCAGTATTTT.

The gene calls are TRBV19 and TRBJ1-1; 10 positions match TRBD1. Germline CDR1 LNHDA, CDR2 SQIVND (reference sequence). Trimming removed 1 base from V and 0 bases from J; junction bases left unmatched: 5. The CDR3 is 17 amino acids. CDR3 sequence reads: CASSIVDRGLVNTEAFF. The DNA for the CDR3 is TGTGCCAGTAGTATAGTTGACAGGGGGCTGGTGAACACTGAAGCTTTCTTT. Supplemented by reference TRBV19 and TRBJ1-1, the full variable domain reads DGGITQSPKYLFRKEGQNVTLSCEQNLNHDAMYWYRQDPGQGLRLIYYSQIVNDFQKGDIAEGYSVSREKKESFPLTVTSAQKNPTAFYLCASSIVDRGLVNTEAFFGQGTRLTVV.

This clonotype was counted many times. The V and J genes are TRBV11-2 and TRBJ2-7; 9 nucleotides align to TRBD1. The CDR3 runs 16 residues. J gave up 4 bases and V 6 bases, and 13 bases lay outside the gene matches. Germline values: CDR1 SGHAT, CDR2 FQNNGV. CDR3: CASRDLGQGSMYEQYF. CDR3 nucleotides: TGTGCCAGCAGAGACCTGGGACAGGGATCAATGTACGAGCAGTACTTC.

This clonotype was seen more than once but under ten times. V usage is TRBV2 and J usage is TRBJ1-2; 7 bases align to TRBD1. The CDR3 loop spans 14 amino acids. Germline CDR1 and CDR2: SNHLY and FYNNEI. J gave up 7 bases and V 5 bases, and 10 bases lay outside the gene matches. The CDR3 loop reads CASSFTDRFRGYTF. In nucleotides, the CDR3 is TGTGCCAGCAGTTTTACGGACAGGTTCCGTGGCTACACCTTC.

This chain connects TRBV15 to TRBJ2-3; 10 bases match TRBD2. Looked up from germline, CDR1 is LNHNV and CDR2 is YYDKDF (reference sequence). The V gene end was trimmed by 4 bases and the J gene end by 7 bases; junction bases not matched to a gene: 11. This CDR3 has 16 residues. The CDR3 DNA reads as TGTGCCACCAGCACTAGCACTAGCGGGGTCACGTATACGCAGTATTTT. Amino acids: CATSTSTSGVTYTQYF.

This clonotype has a count of ten or more. V and J are TRBV7-2 and TRBJ2-7; D possibly uses TRBD1 or TRBD2 (6 bases each). Germline V gene sequence: CDR1 SGHTA, CDR2 FQGNSA. The CDR3 is made up of 15 amino acids. Trimming removed 5 bases from V and 7 bases from J, with 21 bases in between. The DNA of the CDR3 is TGTGCCAGCAGCGGGGGCCGGGGGAGGACGCGAGAGCAGTACTTC. Amino acids: CASSGGRGRTREQYF. The full variable domain, with the rest looked up from reference TRBV7-2 and TRBJ2-7, is GAGVSQSPSNKVTEKGKDVELRCDPISGHTALYWYRQSLGQGLEFLIYFQGNSAPDKSGLPSDRFSAERTGGSVSTLTIQRTQQEDSAVYLCASSGGRGRTREQYFGPGTRLTVT.

The CDR3 loop reads CAIDRNTGELFF. CDR3 bases: TGCGCCATTGACAGGAACACCGGGGAGCTGTTTTTT. The chain links TRBV10-2 to TRBJ2-2, with a possible D match to TRBD1 (5 bases). CDR1 is WSHSY and CDR2 is SAAADI in the germline V gene. V dropped 10 bases and J dropped 1 base, with 7 bases sitting between them. CDR3 length: 12 amino acids.

The DNA of the CDR3 is TGTGCTAGTGGTCACGGACAGGGGGTTAGGTACTTC. Protein product: CASGHGQGVRYF. V is TRBV12-5 and J is TRBJ2-5; 10 bases agree with TRBD1. The CDR3 totals 12 residues. J gave up 13 bases and V 5 bases, and 7 bases lay outside the gene matches. Germline V CDR1 and CDR2: LGHNT, FRNRAP.

The chain couples TRBV6-1 to TRBJ2-7; D gene unclear. CDR1 and CDR2 from the germline V gene are MNHNS and SASEGT. The V end lost 4 bases, the J end lost 4 bases, and 14 bases lay between the germline ends. This CDR3 region has 14 residues. The DNA of the CDR3 is TGTGCCAGCAGTGGCCAAAAGGGTTTTTACGAGCAGTACTTC. It yields the protein CASSGQKGFYEQYF.

The chain recombines TRBV6-1 with TRBJ1-3; D unclear. V gave up 5 bases and J gave up 2 bases, with 13 bases separating them. The CDR3 is 15 residues long. CDR1 is MNHNS, CDR2 SASEGT, per germline. CDR3 loop: CASSKLRSTGNTIYF. In DNA form, the CDR3 reads TGTGCCAGCAGTAAACTCCGGAGTACTGGAAACACCATATATTTT.

The V call is TRBV18, the J call TRBJ1-5, with TRBD1 identical over 9 bases. Germline assignment: CDR1 KGHSH and CDR2 LQKENI. This CDR3 has 15 residues. The ends lost 4 bases at V and 6 bases at J; junction bases unmatched: 7. The CDR3 DNA reads TGTGCCAGCTCACGGGACAGGGATATGAGTCAGCCCCAGCATTTT. This gives the protein CASSRDRDMSQPQHF.

The rearrangement uses TRBV15 and TRBJ2-7; D unresolved. CDR1 is LNHNV and CDR2 is YYDKDF in the germline V gene (reference sequence). V was trimmed by 0 bases and J by 3 bases, leaving 9 bases between them. The CDR3 runs to 14 residues. CDR3 bases: TGTGCCACCAGCAGAGATACGCAGATCTACGAGCAGTACTTC. Its translation is CATSRDTQIYEQYF.

This clonotype was detected many times. This rearrangement joins TRBV7-6 to TRBJ2-7, with D possibly being TRBD1 (9 bases). Germline CDR1 is SGHVS and CDR2 is FNYEAQ. This CDR3 contains 19 residues. V lost 0 bases, J lost 0 bases, and 21 bases lay in between. Written as DNA, the CDR3 is TGTGCCAGCAGCTTAGCAGTGAATAGCGGGACAGGGACCTCCTACGAGCAGTACTTC. Protein: CASSLAVNSGTGTSYEQYF.

This clonotype has only a few counts. The chain has TRBV5-4 and TRBJ2-7, with 9 bases identical to TRBD1. The assigned J gene may be wrong: the sequence end matches TRBJ2-5 better. The germline gives CDR1 SGHNT, CDR2 YYREEE (reference sequence). This CDR3 has 15 amino acids. Written as DNA, the CDR3 is TGTGCCAGCAGCCAGCGGACAGGGGAAGGGGAGACCCAGTACTTC. This translates into CASSQRTGEGETQYF.